This T cell receptor beta chain was sequenced in a study of T cell repertoires in cytomegalovirus infection. This clonotype was recorded a few times. Each CDR3 protein is one row after TCRdb ran MiXCR on the reads. The data contain more than 150,000 distinct CDR3 sequences, roughly 19% of them seen just once; the ten biggest clones take up under 3.5%. The V gene's germline CDR1 is ENHRY and CDR2 SYGVKD. The CDR3 runs 13 residues. Trimming shortened V by 6 bases and J by 4 bases, and 9 bases separated the two germline ends. The receptor comes from a human donor in good health (CMV status not recorded). Some clones in this sample may be carry-over from other donors' samples. The sequenced material came from PBMCs. The chain recombines TRBV10-3 with TRBJ2-2; D perhaps matches TRBD1 (6 bases). In nucleotides, the CDR3 is TGTGCCATCAGCGGCAGGGGCACCGGGGAGCTGTTTTTT. This codes for CAISGRGTGELFF.